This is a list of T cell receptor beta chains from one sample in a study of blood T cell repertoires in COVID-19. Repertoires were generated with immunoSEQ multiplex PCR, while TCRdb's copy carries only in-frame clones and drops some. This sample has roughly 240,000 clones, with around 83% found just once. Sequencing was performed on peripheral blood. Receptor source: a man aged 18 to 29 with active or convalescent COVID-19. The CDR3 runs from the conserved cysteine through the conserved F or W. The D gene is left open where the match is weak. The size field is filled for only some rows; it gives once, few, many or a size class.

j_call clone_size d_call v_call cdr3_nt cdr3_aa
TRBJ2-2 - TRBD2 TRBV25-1 TGTGCCAGCAGTCAGCTAGCGGACACCGGGGAGCTGTTTTTT CASSQLADTGELFF
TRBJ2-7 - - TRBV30 TGTGCCTGTGCCCCGGGTAGGGGGACCTACGAGCAGTACTTC CACAPGRGTYEQYF
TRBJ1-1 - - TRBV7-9 TGTGCCAGCAGCAGAGAGCGTCCCACAGGGATAGAAGCTTTCTTT CASSRERPTGIEAFF
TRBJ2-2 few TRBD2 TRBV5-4 TGTGCCAGCAGCCCCGGACTAGCGGAGAACACCGGGGAGCTGTTTTTT CASSPGLAENTGELFF
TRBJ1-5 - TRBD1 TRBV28 TGTGCCAGCAGCTCACCGGGACAGGGGAAGAATCAGCCCCAGCATTTT CASSSPGQGKNQPQHF
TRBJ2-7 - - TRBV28 TGTGCCAGCAGTTTAGGCAGCTCCTACGAGCAGTACTTC CASSLGSSYEQYF
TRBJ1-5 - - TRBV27 TGTGCCAGCAGGAGAAGGGACATCCAGCCCCAGCATTTT CASRRRDIQPQHF
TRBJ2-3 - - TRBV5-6 TGTGCCAGCAGCTTGAGCCCCCATCGCACAGATACGCAGTATTTT CASSLSPHRTDTQYF
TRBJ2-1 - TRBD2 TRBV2 TGTGCCAGCCGGACTAGCGGGAGGAATGAGCAGTTCTTC CASRTSGRNEQFF
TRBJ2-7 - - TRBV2 TGTGCCACCTCCATGGAGGACGAGCAGTACTTC CATSMEDEQYF
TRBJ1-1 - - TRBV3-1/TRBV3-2 TGTGCCACCGGACTCCGGGAGAACACTGAAGCTTTCTTT CATGLRENTEAFF
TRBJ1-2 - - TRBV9 TGTGCCAGCAGCGAGACTAGTTCGTCCTCTGGCTACACCTTC CASSETSSSSGYTF
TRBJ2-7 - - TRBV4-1 TGCGCCAGCAGCTACGATTCATTGTACTACGAGCGGTACTTC CASSYDSLYYERYF
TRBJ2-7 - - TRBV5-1 TGCGCCAGCTTCGACGGGGGGCGTATATACGAGCAGTACTTC CASFDGGRIYEQYF
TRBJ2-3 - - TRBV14 TGTGCCAGCAGCCAAGAATGGTCAGGAACTCTACTAGCCGGGGCGCGGGATACGCAGTATTTT CASSQEWSGTLLAGARDTQYF
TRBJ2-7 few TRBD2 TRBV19 TGTGCCAGTAGCCCCGGGGGGTATGCGTACGAGCAGTACTTC CASSPGGYAYEQYF
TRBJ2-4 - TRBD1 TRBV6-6 TGTGCCAGCAGTTACTTCCAGGGACAGCCTGAAAACATTCAGTACTTC CASSYFQGQPENIQYF
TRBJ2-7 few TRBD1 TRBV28 TGTGCCAGCAGGGAATACAGGGGCGAGCGGCAGTACTTC CASREYRGERQYF
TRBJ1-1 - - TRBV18 TGTGCCAGCTCACCAGGCAGTAACACTGAAGCTTTCTTT CASSPGSNTEAFF
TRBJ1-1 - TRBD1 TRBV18 TGTGCCAGCTCACCCGGGGACAGCCGGGAAGCTTTCTTT CASSPGDSREAFF
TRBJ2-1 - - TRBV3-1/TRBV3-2 TGTGCCAGCAGCCAAGGCCCCGGTGGTCGGGTGCGGCAGCTCTTC CASSQGPGGRVRQLF
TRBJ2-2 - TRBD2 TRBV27 TGTGCCAGCAGTTCCCTACTAGCGGGAGGATTGTTTTTT CASSSLLAGGLFF
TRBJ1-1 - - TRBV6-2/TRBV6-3 TGTGCCAGCAGCGCGAGGGGGACGTCGAACACTGAAGCTTTCTTT CASSARGTSNTEAFF
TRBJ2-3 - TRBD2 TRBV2 TGTGCCAGCAGTGGCGGGACTAGCGTCGATACGCAGTATTTT CASSGGTSVDTQYF
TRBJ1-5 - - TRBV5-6 TGTGCCAGCAGCTTGGCGGGGGGGACGCAGCCCCAGCATTTT CASSLAGGTQPQHF
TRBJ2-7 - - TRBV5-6 TGTGCCAGCACCAAGACAGATTATATACCCTACGAGCAGTACTTC CASTKTDYIPYEQYF
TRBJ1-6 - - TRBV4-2 TGTGCCAGCAGCCAGGAGTGGAAAGGAAATTCACCCCTCCACTTT CASSQEWKGNSPLHF
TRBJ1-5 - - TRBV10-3 TGTGCCATCAGTTCCACAGGGATTCAGCCCCAGCATTTT CAISSTGIQPQHF
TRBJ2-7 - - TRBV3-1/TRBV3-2 TGTGCCAGCAGCCAAGTAACTGGCTCCTACGAGCAGTACTTC CASSQVTGSYEQYF
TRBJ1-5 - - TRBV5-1 TGCGCCAGCAGCTGGGGGGAGCTTAATCAGCCCCAGCATTTT CASSWGELNQPQHF
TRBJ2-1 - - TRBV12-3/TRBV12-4 TGTGCCAGCAGTTACGACACGAATGAGCAGTTCTTC CASSYDTNEQFF
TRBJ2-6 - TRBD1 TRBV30 TGTGCCTGGAGTCGTTATCGACAGGGCGGGGCCAACGTCCTGACTTTC CAWSRYRQGGANVLTF
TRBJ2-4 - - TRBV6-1 TGTGCCAGCAGTGAATCTGAGCGAGCCAAAAACATTCAGTACTTC CASSESERAKNIQYF
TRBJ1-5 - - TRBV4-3 TGCGCCAGCAGCCAAGGTGTCACGGAGCAGCCCCAGCATTTT CASSQGVTEQPQHF
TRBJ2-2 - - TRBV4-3 TGCGCCAGCAGCCGACACCGGGACTCCCCAAACACCGGGGAGCTGTTTTTT CASSRHRDSPNTGELFF
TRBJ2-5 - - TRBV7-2 TGTGCCAGCAGCTTAGCCCAAGCAATAGCGGCACGACAAGAGACCCAGTACTTC CASSLAQAIAARQETQYF
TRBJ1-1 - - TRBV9 TGTGCCAGCGGAAACGGGGGAAACACTGAAGCTTTCTTT CASGNGGNTEAFF
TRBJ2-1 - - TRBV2 TGTGCCAGCACCCCAACGGGTTTTTACAATGAGCAGTTCTTC CASTPTGFYNEQFF
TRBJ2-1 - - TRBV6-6 TGTGCCAGCAGTCGTTTGGGTCGCCCTTTCGGGTCCAATGAGCAGTTCTTC CASSRLGRPFGSNEQFF
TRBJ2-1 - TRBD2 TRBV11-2 TGTGCCAGCAGCCTATGGACTAGCGGTATGAATGAGCAGTTCTTC CASSLWTSGMNEQFF
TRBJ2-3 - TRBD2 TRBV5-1 TGCGCCAGCAGCTTGGCCTTGTCTAGCGGGGGGACCAGGAGCACAGATACGCAGTATTTT CASSLALSSGGTRSTDTQYF
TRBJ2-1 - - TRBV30 TGTGCCTGGAGTCGGGGGTACAATGAGCAGTTCTTC CAWSRGYNEQFF
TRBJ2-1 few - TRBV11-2 TGTGCCAGCAGCACGGGGTATGAGCAGTTCTTC CASSTGYEQFF
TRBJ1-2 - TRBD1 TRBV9 TGTGCCAGCAGCGTAGGAGGGGGCGGCTATGGCTACACCTTC CASSVGGGGYGYTF
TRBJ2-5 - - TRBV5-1 TGCGCCAGCAGCTTTTTAATGGGGGGCCAAGAGACCCAGTACTTC CASSFLMGGQETQYF
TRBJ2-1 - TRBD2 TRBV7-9 TGTGCGCACGGGACTAGCGGTCCATACAATGAGCAGTTCTTC CAHGTSGPYNEQFF
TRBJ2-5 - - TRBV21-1 TGTGCCAGCAGCAAGAAAAGAGCACCTACGCGACAGGAAAAAGAGACCCAGTACTTC CASSKKRAPTRQEKETQYF
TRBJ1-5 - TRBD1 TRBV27 TGTGCCAGCAGCGACCGGGACAGGGTTGGTCAGCCCCAGCATTTT CASSDRDRVGQPQHF